Presented here are 5 T cell receptor beta chains from one specimen sequenced in a study of T cell responses to AZD1222 COVID-19 vaccine (dated by TCRdb to 2020 to 2023). In light of the paper, this sample's time point label describes: baseline before first vaccination. Sample treatment or condition, as interpreted from the label and publication: meningococcal conjugate vaccine given as trial control. The library was made by the immunoSEQ multiplex PCR assay. The immuneACCESS repertoire file appears here via TCRdb, limited to in-frame rearrangements. These files lack a portion of the clones; in checked studies, under half of the deficit traces to unresolved V genes, and the cause of the others is not known. The sample profile shows under 85,000 clones; around 90% of them were found once. 5% of the sample is held by the ten biggest clonotypes. The source was peripheral blood, collected on day 0 of MenACWY control vaccination. These TCRs come from an adult in good health.

The V and J genes are TRBV6-2 or TRBV6-3 and TRBJ2-7; D possibly corresponds to TRBD1 (5 bases). The germline CDR1 and CDR2 sequences are MNHEY and SVGEGT. V gave up 2 bases and J gave up 2 bases, with 13 bases separating them. The CDR3 totals 15 residues. The CDR3 DNA reads TGTGCCAGCAGTTACCCCCCTGTAGGGGCCTACGAGCAGTACTTC. It codes for CASSYPPVGAYEQYF.

This clone came up once. The chain joins TRBV6-1 to TRBJ2-7, with D possibly being TRBD1 (6 bases). The germline V gene has CDR1 MNHNS and CDR2 SASEGT. The V gene lost 6 bases and the J gene lost 0 bases, with 9 bases spanning the gap. This CDR3 is built from 13 residues. The CDR3 spells CASRAGDSYEQYF. The CDR3 coding sequence is TGTGCCAGCAGAGCAGGGGACTCCTACGAGCAGTACTTC.

This rearrangement joins TRBV6-5 to TRBJ1-4; D gene ambiguous. There are 13 residues in the CDR3. V was clipped by 8 bases and J by 3 bases, with 10 bases between them. In germline, CDR1 is MNHEY, CDR2 SVGAGI. In nucleotides, the CDR3 is TGTGCCAGCCGAAAGACTGCTAATGAAAAACTGTTTTTT. Encoded protein: CASRKTANEKLFF.

The rearrangement uses TRBV11-2 and TRBJ2-1, with 7 bases matching TRBD2. Germline V gene data show CDR1 as SGHAT and CDR2 as FQNNGV. The V segment lost 5 bases and the J segment 0 bases; nucleotides outside the gene matches: 4. This CDR3 has 15 residues. In DNA, the CDR3 is TGTGCCAGCAGCCGGGACTATAGCTCCTACAATGAGCAGTTCTTC. It is translated as CASSRDYSSYNEQFF.

This chain joins TRBV10-3 and TRBJ2-7, with D tentatively TRBD1 or TRBD2 (6 bases each). In germline, CDR1 is ENHRY, CDR2 SYGVKD. V lost 3 bases and J lost 3, with 15 bases in between. CDR3 length: 15 residues. Here the CDR3 DNA reads TGTGCCATCAGTGAAAGGGGGGTGCAACGCTACGAGCAGTACTTC. The encoded protein is CAISERGVQRYEQYF.